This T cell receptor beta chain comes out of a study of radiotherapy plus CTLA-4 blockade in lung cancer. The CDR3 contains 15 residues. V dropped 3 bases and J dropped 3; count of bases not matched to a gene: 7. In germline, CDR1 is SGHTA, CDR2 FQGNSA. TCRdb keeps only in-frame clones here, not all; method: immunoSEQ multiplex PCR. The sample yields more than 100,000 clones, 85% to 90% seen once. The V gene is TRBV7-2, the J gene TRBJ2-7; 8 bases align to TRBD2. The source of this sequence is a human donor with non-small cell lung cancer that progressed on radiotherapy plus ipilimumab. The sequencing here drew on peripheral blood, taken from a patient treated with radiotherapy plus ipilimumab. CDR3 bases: TGTGCCAGCAGCTTCCGGGGCGGGAGGTTCTACGAGCAGTACTTC. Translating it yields CASSFRGGRFYEQYF.